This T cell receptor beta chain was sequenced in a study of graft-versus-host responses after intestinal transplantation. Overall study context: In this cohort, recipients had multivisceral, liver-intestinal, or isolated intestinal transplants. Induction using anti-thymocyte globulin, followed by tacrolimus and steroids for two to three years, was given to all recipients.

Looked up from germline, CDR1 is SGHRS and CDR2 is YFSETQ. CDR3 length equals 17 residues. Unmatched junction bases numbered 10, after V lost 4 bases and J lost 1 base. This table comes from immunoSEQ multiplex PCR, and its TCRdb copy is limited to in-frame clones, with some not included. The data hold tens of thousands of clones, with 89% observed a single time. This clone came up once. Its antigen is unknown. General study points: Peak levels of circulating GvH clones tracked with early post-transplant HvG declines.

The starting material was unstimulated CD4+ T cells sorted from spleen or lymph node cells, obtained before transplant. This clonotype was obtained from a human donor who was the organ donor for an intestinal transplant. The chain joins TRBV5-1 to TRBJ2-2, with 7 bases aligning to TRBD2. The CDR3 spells CASSPLEAGENTGELFF. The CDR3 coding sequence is TGCGCCAGCAGCCCGCTGGAGGCGGGAGAGAACACCGGGGAGCTGTTTTTT.